This entry lists 7 T cell receptor beta chains sequenced from one sample in a study of blood T cells in healthy people across ages. It was with a sample-barcoded 5' primer and a J-beta primer mix that a second PCR of roughly 7 to 12 cycles was run. TCRdb recomputed calls from the 5' RACE reads with MiXCR, one row per CDR3 protein. The profile covers approximately 850,000 distinct CDR3 sequences, with 58% appearing a single time and about 20% taken by the ten largest. The sample taken for sequencing was blood. These receptors all come from a man aged 30-40 years in good health.

The rearrangement uses TRBV4-2 and TRBJ2-3; D gene uncertain. CDR1 is LGHNA, CDR2 YNFKEQ, per germline. The ends were cut back, 0 bases at V and 6 bases at J, with 16 bases in the middle. The CDR3 contains 16 residues. CDR3: CASSQESLRSGDTQYF. The CDR3 DNA reads TGTGCCAGCAGCCAAGAGTCTCTCCGCTCCGGGGATACGCAGTATTTT.

The chain combines TRBV12-3 or TRBV12-4 with TRBJ2-5, with D perhaps being TRBD1 or TRBD2 (5 bases each). The CDR3 runs 18 residues. The V end lost 2 bases, the J end lost 1 base, and 20 bases lay between the germline ends. The CDR3, as DNA: TGTGCCAGCAGTTTATGGGGGTGGAGGCCCAGACGCCAAGAGACCCAGTACTTC. As protein: CASSLWGWRPRRQETQYF.

The chain combines TRBV15 with TRBJ2-4; D is perhaps TRBD2 (6 bases). The CDR3 spans 19 residues. Per the germline V gene, CDR1 is LNHNV and CDR2 is YYDKDF (reference sequence). Between the trimmed V and J ends, which lost 8 bases and 9 bases, there was a span of 35 bases. The CDR3 protein is CATSTVRGTLYRTGSIQYF. DNA for the CDR3: TGTGCCACCTCAACTGTTCGGGGGACTCTTTATCGGACGGGGAGCATTCAGTACTTC.

The V call is TRBV20-1, the J call TRBJ2-1; no definite D call. The CDR3 has 12 amino acids. Trimming took 5 bases from V and 3 from J, leaving 8 bases between them. In germline, CDR1 is DFQATT, CDR2 SNEGSKA (reference sequence). The CDR3 spells CSACEDYNEQFF. The CDR3 DNA is TGCAGTGCTTGTGAGGACTACAATGAGCAGTTCTTC.

This clonotype showed up just a few times. V is TRBV7-2 and J is TRBJ1-1; 8 bases fit TRBD1. Trimming removed 5 bases from V and 6 bases from J; junction bases left unmatched: 8. The CDR3 consists of 14 residues. CDR1 SGHTA and CDR2 FQGNSA come from the germline V gene. CDR3 residues: CASSMDRAAPEAFF. In DNA form, the CDR3 reads TGTGCCAGCAGCATGGACAGGGCAGCGCCTGAAGCTTTCTTT. Drawing the rest from reference TRBV7-2 and TRBJ1-1, the complete variable domain is GAGVSQSPSNKVTEKGKDVELRCDPISGHTALYWYRQSLGQGLEFLIYFQGNSAPDKSGLPSDRFSAERTGGSVSTLTIQRTQQEDSAVYLCASSMDRAAPEAFFGQGTRLTVV.

This clonotype was picked up a small number of times. This chain connects TRBV20-1 to TRBJ2-7, with 10 bases lining up with TRBD2. V lost 5 bases, J lost 3 bases, and 10 bases stayed unmatched. CDR3 length: 15 amino acids. Germline CDR1 reads DFQATT; CDR2 reads SNEGSKA (reference sequence). CDR3 loop: CSAARLAGGFYEQYF. The CDR3 bases are TGCAGTGCTGCAAGATTAGCGGGAGGATTCTACGAGCAGTACTTC.

This chain joins TRBV5-1 and TRBJ2-7, with TRBD2 as a possible D gene (7 bases). V was trimmed by 2 bases and J by 3 bases, leaving 15 bases between them. The CDR3 totals 15 residues. Germline V gene sequence: CDR1 SGHRS, CDR2 YFSETQ. CDR3 residues: CASSFFGGPDYEQYF. The CDR3 nucleotides are TGCGCCAGCAGCTTCTTCGGGGGGCCAGACTACGAGCAGTACTTC. Full variable domain (rest looked up from reference TRBV5-1 and TRBJ2-7): KAGVTQTPRYLIKTRGQQVTLSCSPISGHRSVSWYQQTPGQGLQFLFEYFSETQRNKGNFPGRFSGRQFSNSRSEMNVSTLELGDSALYLCASSFFGGPDYEQYFGPGTRLTVT.